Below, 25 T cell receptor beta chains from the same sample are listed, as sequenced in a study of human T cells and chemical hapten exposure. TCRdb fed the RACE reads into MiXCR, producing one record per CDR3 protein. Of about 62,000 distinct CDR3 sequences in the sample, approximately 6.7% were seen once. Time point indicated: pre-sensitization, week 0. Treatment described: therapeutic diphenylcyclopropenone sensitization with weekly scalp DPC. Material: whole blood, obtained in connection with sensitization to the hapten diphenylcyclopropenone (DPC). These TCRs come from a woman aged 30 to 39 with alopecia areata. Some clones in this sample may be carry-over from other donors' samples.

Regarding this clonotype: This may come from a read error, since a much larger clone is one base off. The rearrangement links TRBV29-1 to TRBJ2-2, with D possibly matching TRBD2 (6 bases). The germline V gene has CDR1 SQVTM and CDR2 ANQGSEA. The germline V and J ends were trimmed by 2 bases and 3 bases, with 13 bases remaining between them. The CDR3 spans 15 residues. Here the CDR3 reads CSVESVGGYTGELFF. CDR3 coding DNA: TGCAGCGTTGAATCAGTGGGGGGTTACACCGGGGAGCTGTTTTTT.

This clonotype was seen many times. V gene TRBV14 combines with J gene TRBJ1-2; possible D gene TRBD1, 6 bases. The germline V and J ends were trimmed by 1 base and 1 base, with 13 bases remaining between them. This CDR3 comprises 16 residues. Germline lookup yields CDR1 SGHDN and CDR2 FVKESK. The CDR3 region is CASSQVRTGSNYGYTF. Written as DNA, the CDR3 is TGTGCCAGCAGCCAAGTCCGCACAGGGAGTAACTATGGCTACACCTTC.

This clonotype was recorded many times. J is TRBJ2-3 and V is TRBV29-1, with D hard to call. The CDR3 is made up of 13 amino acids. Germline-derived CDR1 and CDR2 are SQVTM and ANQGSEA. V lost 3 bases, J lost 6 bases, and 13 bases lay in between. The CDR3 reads CSVDGRRGDTQYF. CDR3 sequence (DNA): TGCAGCGTTGATGGAAGGCGTGGGGATACGCAGTATTTT.

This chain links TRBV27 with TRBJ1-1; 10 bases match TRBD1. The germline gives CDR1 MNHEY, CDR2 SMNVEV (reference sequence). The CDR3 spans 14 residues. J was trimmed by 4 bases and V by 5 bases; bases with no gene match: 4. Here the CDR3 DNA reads TGTGCCAGCAGTACCGGACAGGGGGGCACTGAAGCTTTCTTT. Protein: CASSTGQGGTEAFF.

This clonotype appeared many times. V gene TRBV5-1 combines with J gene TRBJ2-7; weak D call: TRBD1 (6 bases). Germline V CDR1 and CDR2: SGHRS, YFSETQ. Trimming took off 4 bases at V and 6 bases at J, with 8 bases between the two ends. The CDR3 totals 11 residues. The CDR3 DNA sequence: TGCGCCAGCAGCGGGGGCAGCGAGCAGTACTTC. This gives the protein CASSGGSEQYF.

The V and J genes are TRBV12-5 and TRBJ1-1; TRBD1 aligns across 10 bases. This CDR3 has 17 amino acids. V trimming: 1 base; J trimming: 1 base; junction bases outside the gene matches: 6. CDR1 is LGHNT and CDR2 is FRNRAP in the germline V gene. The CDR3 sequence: CASGLAGQGMGNTEAFF. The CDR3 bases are TGTGCTAGTGGTTTGGCGGGACAGGGGATGGGGAACACTGAAGCTTTCTTT.

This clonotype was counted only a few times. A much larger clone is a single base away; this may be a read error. The CDR3 loop is CSVEGSGANVLTF. CDR3 DNA: TGCAGCGTTGAGGGCTCTGGGGCCAACGTCCTGACTTTC. This rearrangement joins TRBV29-1 to TRBJ2-6; D not certain. The germline V gene has CDR1 SQVTM and CDR2 ANQGSEA. The V and J ends lost 3 bases and 0 bases respectively, with 3 bases between them. This CDR3 has 13 residues.

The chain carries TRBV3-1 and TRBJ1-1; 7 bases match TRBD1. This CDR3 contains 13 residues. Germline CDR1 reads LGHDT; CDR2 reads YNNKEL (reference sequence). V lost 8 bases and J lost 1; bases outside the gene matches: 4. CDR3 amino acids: CASRTGGNTEAFF. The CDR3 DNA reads TGTGCCAGCCGGACAGGAGGGAACACTGAAGCTTTCTTT.

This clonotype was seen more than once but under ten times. CDR3 protein: CASSLPTNNQPQHF. In DNA, the CDR3 is TGTGCCAGCAGTCTGCCCACCAACAATCAGCCCCAGCATTTT. The chain uses TRBV12-3 or TRBV12-4 and TRBJ1-5; D gene uncertain. The CDR3 is 14 amino acids. V was pared by 5 bases and J by 3 bases, with 11 bases between.

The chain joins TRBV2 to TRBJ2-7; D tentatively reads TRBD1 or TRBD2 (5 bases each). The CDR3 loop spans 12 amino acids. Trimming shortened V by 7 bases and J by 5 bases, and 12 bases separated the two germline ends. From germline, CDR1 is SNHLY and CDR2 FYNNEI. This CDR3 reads CASKMGRDEQYF. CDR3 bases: TGTGCCAGCAAAATGGGACGTGACGAGCAGTACTTC.

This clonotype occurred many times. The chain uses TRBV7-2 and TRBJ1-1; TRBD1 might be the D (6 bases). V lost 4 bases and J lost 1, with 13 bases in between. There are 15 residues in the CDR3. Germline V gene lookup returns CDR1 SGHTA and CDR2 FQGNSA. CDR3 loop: CASSSQGLGNTEAFF. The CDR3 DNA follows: TGTGCCAGCAGCTCACAGGGCTTGGGGAACACTGAAGCTTTCTTT.

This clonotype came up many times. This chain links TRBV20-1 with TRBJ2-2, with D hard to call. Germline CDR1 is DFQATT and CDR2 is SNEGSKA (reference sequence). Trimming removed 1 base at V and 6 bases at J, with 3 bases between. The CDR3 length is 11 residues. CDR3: CSARVAGELFF. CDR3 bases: TGCAGTGCTAGAGTAGCCGGGGAGCTGTTTTTT.

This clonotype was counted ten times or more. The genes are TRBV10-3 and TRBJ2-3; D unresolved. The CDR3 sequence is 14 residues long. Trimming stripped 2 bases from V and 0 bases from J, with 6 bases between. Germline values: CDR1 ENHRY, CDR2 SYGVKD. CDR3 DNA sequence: TGTGCCATCAGTGAGGCGGCTAGCACAGATACGCAGTATTTT. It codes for CAISEAASTDTQYF.

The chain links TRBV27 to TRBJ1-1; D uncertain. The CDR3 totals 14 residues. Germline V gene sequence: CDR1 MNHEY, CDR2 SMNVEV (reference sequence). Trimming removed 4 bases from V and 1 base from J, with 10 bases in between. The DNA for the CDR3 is TGTGCCAGCAGTTCGGCGGGCTGGAACACTGAAGCTTTCTTT. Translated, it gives CASSSAGWNTEAFF.

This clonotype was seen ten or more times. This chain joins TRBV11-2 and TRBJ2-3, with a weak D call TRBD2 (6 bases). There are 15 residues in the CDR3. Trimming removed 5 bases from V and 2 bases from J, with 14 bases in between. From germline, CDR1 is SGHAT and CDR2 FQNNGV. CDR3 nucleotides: TGTGCCAGCAGCCCATTGGAGGGATCCACAGATACGCAGTATTTT. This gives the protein CASSPLEGSTDTQYF.

CDR3 loop: CASSFPGPGYQPQHF. The CDR3, as DNA: TGTGCCAGCAGTTTTCCGGGCCCCGGGTATCAGCCCCAGCATTTT. The chain employs TRBV6-6 and TRBJ1-5; unclear D gene. CDR1 is MNHNY and CDR2 is SVGAGI in the germline V gene (reference sequence). This CDR3 is built from 15 residues. V lost 4 bases, J lost 5 bases, and 15 bases lay in between.

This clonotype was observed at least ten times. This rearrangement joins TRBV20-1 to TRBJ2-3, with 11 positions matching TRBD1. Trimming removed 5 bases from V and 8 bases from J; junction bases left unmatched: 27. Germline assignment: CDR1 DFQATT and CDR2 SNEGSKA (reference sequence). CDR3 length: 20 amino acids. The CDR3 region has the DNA TGCAGTGCTGTCGGAACCGGGACAGGGGGGCAAAGACCCTATCTGCGTACGCAGTATTTT. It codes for CSAVGTGTGGQRPYLRTQYF.

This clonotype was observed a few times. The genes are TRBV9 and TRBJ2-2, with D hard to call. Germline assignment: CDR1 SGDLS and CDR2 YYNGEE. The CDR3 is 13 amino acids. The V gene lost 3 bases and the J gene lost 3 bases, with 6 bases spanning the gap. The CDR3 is CASSAWDTGELFF. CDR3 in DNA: TGTGCCAGCAGCGCCTGGGACACCGGGGAGCTGTTTTTT.

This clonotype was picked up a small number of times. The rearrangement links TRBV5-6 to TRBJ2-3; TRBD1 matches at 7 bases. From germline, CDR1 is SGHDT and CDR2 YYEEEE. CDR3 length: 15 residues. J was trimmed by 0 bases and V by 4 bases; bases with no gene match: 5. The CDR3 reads CASSPGTASTDTQYF. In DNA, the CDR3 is TGTGCCAGCAGCCCCGGGACAGCTAGCACAGATACGCAGTATTTT.

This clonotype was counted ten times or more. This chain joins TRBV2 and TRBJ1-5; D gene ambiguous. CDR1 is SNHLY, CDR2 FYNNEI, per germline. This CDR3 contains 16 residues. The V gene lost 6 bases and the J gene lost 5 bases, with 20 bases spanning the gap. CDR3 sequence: CASSPQRGGDYQPQHF. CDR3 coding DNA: TGTGCCAGCAGCCCCCAGCGGGGAGGCGACTATCAGCCCCAGCATTTT. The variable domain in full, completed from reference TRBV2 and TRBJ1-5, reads EPEVTQTPSHQVTQMGQEVILRCVPISNHLYFYWYRQILGQKVEFLVSFYNNEISEKSEIFDDQFSVERPDGSNFTLKIRSTKLEDSAMYFCASSPQRGGDYQPQHFGDGTRLSIL.

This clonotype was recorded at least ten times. This chain's CDR3 is CASSLGGAAKNIQYF. Here the CDR3 DNA reads TGTGCCAGCAGCTTAGGTGGGGCAGCCAAAAACATTCAGTACTTC. The V gene is TRBV11-3, the J gene TRBJ2-4; TRBD1 might be the D (5 bases). The V and J ends lost 1 base and 0 bases respectively, with 7 bases between them. This CDR3 comprises 15 residues. CDR1 and CDR2 from the germline V gene are SGHNT and YENEEA.

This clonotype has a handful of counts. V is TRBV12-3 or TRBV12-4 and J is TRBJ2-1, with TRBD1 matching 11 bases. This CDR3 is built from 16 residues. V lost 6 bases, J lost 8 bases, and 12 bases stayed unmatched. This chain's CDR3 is CASSPFEDRGQDEQFF. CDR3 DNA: TGTGCCAGCAGCCCCTTTGAGGACAGGGGGCAGGATGAGCAGTTCTTC.

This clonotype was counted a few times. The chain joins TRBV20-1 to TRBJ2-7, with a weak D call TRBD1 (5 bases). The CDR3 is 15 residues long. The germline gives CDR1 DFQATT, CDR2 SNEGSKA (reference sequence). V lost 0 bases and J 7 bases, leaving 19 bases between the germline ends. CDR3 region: CSARDRVYLSREQYF. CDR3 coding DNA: TGCAGTGCTAGAGACAGGGTCTACCTAAGCCGAGAGCAGTACTTC.

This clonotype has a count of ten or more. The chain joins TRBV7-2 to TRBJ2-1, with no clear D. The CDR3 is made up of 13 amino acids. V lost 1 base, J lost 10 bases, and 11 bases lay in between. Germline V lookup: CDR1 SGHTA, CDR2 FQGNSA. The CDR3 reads CASSLVRRAEQFF. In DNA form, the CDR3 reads TGTGCCAGCAGCTTAGTGAGACGAGCGGAGCAGTTCTTC.

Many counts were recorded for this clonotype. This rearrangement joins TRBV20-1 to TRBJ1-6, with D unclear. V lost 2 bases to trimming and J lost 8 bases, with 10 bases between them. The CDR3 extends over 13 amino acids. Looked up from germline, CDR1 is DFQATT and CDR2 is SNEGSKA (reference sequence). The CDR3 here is CSARSRVDSPLHF. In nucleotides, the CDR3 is TGCAGTGCTAGATCTAGGGTTGATTCACCCCTCCACTTT.